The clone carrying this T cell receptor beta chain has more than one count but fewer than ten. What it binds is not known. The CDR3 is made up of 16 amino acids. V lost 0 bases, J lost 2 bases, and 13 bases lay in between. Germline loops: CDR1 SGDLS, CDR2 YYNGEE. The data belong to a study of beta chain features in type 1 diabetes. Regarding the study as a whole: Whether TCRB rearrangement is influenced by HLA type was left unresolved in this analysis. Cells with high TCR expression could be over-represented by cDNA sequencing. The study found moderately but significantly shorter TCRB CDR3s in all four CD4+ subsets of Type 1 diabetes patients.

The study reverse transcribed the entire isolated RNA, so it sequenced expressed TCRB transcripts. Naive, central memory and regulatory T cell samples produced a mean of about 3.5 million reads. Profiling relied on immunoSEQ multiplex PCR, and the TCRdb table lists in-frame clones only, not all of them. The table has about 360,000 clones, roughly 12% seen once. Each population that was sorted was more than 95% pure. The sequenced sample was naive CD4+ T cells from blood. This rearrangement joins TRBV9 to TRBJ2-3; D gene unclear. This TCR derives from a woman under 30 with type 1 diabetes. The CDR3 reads CASSVDGGLLTDTQYF. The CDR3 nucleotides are TGTGCCAGCAGCGTAGACGGCGGCTTACTCACAGATACGCAGTATTTT.